Sequencing of this T cell receptor beta chain was carried out in a study of breast tumors, draining lymph nodes, adjacent tissues. A single record per CDR3 protein comes from TCRdb applying MiXCR to the multiplex PCR reads. This table holds 160,000 or so distinct CDR3 sequences, about 33% found once. Study-wide results and caveats: Compared with lymph nodes, tumors were less diverse; compared with nontumor tissue, more.

This clonotype was found many times. Its target is unknown. Breast cancer patients provided tissue from their axillary draining lymph nodes. Sequencing was carried out using axillary lymph node tissue. The source of this sequence is a female donor with breast cancer. Some clones in this sample may be carry-over from other donors' samples.

For the CDR3, the DNA is TGTGCCAGCAGCGGGACAGGGACTAATTCACCCCTCCACTTT. This translates into CASSGTGTNSPLHF. The V gene is TRBV28, the J gene TRBJ1-6, with TRBD1 identical over 9 bases. The CDR3 contains 14 residues. Germline V lookup: CDR1 MDHEN, CDR2 SYDVKM. The ends lost 6 bases at V and 6 bases at J; junction bases unmatched: 3.